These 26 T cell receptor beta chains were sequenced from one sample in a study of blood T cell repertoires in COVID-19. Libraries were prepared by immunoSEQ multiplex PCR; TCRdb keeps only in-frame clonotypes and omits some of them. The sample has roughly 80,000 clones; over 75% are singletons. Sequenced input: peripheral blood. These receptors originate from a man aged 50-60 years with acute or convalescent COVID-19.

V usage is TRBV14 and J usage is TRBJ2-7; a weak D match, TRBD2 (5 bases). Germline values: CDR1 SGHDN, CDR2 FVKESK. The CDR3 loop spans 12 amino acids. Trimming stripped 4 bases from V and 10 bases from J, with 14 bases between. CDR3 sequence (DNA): TGTGCCAGCAGCCTAAGGTCGGGGTCTCAGTACTTC. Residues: CASSLRSGSQYF.

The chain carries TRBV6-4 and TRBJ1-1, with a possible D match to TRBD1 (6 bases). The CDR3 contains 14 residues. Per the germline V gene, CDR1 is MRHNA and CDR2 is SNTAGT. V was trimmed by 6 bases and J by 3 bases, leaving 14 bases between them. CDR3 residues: CASRASHRDTEAFF. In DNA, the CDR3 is TGTGCCAGCAGGGCTTCACACAGGGACACTGAAGCTTTCTTT.

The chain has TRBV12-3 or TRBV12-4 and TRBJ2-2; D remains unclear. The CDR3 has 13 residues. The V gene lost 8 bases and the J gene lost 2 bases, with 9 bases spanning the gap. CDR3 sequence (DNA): TGTGCCAGCCGATCTAAAAACACCGGGGAGCTGTTTTTT. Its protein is CASRSKNTGELFF.

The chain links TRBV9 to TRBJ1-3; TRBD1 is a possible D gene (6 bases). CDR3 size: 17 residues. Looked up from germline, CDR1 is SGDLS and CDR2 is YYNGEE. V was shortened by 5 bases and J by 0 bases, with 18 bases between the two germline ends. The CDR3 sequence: CASSHTGTPSSGNTIYF. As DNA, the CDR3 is TGTGCCAGCAGTCATACAGGGACCCCGAGCTCTGGAAACACCATATATTTT.

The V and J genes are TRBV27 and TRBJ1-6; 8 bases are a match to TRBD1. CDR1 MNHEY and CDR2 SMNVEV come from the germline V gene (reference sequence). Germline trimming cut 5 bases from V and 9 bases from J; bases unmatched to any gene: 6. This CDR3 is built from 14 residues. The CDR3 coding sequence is TGTGCCAGCAGTGTACAGGGGGTGGCTTCACCCCTCCACTTT. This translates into CASSVQGVASPLHF.

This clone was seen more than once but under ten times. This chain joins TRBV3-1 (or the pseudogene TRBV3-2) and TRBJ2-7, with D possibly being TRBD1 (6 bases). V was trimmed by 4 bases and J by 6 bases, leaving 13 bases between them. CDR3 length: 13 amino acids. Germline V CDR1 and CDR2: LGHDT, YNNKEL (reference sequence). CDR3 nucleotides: TGTGCCAGCAGCCTCAGGACAGTAAGCGAGCAGTACTTC. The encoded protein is CASSLRTVSEQYF.

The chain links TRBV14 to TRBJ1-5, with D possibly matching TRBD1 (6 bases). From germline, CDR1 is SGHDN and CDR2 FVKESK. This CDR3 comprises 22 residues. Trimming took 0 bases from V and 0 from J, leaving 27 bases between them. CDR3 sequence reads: CASSQDPVSTGTLFYSNQPQHF. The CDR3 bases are TGTGCCAGCAGCCAAGATCCTGTTAGCACCGGGACACTGTTCTATAGCAATCAGCCCCAGCATTTT.

The CDR3 here is CASSPPEGGRDNEQFF. The CDR3 nucleotides are TGTGCCAGCAGTCCCCCCGAGGGCGGGAGGGACAATGAGCAGTTCTTC. The chain uses TRBV27 and TRBJ2-1; 9 bases match TRBD2. The CDR3 contains 16 residues. CDR1 and CDR2 from the germline V gene are MNHEY and SMNVEV (reference sequence). Trimming at V came to 5 bases and at J to 5 bases, leaving 10 bases not matched to a gene.

For the CDR3, the DNA is TGTGCCAGCAGCCAAGATCCGCTGGGGGGTGAGACCCAGTACTTC. Translation: CASSQDPLGGETQYF. The chain couples TRBV4-2 to TRBJ2-5, with D possibly being TRBD2 (6 bases). CDR1 and CDR2 from the germline V gene are LGHNA and YNFKEQ. The CDR3 is 15 residues long. Trimming stripped 0 bases from V and 5 bases from J, with 13 bases between.

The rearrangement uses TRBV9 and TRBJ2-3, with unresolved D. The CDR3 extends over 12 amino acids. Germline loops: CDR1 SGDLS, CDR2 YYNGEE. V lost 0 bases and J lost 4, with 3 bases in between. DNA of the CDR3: TGTGCCAGCAGCGTAGCTTCAGATACGCAGTATTTT. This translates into CASSVASDTQYF.

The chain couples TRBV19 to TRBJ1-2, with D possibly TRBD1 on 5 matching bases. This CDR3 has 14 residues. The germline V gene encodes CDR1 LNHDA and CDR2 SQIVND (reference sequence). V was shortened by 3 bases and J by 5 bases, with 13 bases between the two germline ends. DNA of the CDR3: TGTGCCAGTAGTATGGGGAGGACATCATATGGCTACACCTTC. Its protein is CASSMGRTSYGYTF.

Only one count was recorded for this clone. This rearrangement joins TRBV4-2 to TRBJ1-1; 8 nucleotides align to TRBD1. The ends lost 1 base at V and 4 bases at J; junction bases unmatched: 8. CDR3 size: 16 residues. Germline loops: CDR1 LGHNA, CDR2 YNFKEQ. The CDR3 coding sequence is TGTGCCAGCAGCCAAGTTCTGGCAGGGGGCGTCACTGAAGCTTTCTTT. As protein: CASSQVLAGGVTEAFF.

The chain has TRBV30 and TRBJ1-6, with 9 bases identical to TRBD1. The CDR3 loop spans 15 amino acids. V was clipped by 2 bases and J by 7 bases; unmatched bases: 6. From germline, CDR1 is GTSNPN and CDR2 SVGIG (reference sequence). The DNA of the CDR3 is TGTGCCTGGAGTCGTGGGGACAGGGTAAATTCACCCCTCCACTTT. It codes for CAWSRGDRVNSPLHF.

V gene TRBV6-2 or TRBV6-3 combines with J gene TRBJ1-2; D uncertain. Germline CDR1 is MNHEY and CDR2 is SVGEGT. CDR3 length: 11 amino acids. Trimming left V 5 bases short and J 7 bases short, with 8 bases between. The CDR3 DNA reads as TGTGCCAGCAGTCCACGGTCTGGCTACACCTTC. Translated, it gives CASSPRSGYTF.

CDR3 bases: TGTGCCAGCAGCTTGTCGCAGGGGGATTACGAGCAGTACTTC. Its translation: CASSLSQGDYEQYF. V gene TRBV5-5 combines with J gene TRBJ2-7; TRBD1 agrees at 7 bases. The germline gives CDR1 SGHKS, CDR2 YYEKEE (reference sequence). The CDR3 sequence is 14 residues long. V shed 1 base and J 4 bases; nucleotides not matched to a gene: 5. Drawing the rest from reference TRBV5-5 and TRBJ2-7, the complete variable domain is DAGVTQSPTHLIKTRGQQVTLRCSPISGHKSVSWYQQVLGQGPQFIFQYYEKEERGRGNFPDRFSARQFPNYSSELNVNALLLGDSALYLCASSLSQGDYEQYFGPGTRLTVT.

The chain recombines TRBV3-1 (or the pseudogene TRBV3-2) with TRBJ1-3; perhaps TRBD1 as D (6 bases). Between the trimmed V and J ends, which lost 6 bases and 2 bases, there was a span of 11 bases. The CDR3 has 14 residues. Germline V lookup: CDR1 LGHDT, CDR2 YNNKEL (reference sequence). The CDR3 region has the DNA TGTGCCAGCAGGCCCAGGGGTGCTGGAAACACCATATATTTT. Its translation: CASRPRGAGNTIYF.

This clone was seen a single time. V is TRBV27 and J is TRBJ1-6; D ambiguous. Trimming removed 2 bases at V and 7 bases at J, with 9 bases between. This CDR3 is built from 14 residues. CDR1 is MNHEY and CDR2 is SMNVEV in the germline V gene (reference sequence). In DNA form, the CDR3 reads TGTGCCAGCAGTTTAAACAGCATCAATTCACCCCTCCACTTT. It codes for CASSLNSINSPLHF.

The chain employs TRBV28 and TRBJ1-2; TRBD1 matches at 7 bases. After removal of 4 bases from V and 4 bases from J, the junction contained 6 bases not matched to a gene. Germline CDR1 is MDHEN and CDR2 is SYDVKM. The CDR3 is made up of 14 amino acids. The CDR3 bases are TGTGCCAGCAGTTCTGGGGCAGGGGGCTATGGCTACACCTTC. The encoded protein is CASSSGAGGYGYTF.

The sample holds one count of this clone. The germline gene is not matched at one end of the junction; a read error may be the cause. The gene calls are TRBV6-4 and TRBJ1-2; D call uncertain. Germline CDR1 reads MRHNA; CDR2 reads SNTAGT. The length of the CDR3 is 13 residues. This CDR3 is CAGSGPGNYGYTF. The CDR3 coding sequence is TGTGCCGGCAGTGGGCCAGGAAACTATGGCTACACCTTC.

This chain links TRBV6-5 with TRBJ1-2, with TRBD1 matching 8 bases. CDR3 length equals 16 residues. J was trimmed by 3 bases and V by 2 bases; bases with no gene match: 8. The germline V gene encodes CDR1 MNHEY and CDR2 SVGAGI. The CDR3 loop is CASSYKGTGAHYGYTF. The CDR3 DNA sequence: TGTGCCAGCAGTTACAAGGGGACAGGAGCCCACTATGGCTACACCTTC.

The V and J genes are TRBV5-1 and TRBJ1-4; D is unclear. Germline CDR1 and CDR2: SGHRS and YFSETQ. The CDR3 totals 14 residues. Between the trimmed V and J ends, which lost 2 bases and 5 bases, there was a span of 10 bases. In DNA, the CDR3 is TGCGCCAGCAGCTTCATGGGCCTAAATGAAAAACTGTTTTTT. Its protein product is CASSFMGLNEKLFF.

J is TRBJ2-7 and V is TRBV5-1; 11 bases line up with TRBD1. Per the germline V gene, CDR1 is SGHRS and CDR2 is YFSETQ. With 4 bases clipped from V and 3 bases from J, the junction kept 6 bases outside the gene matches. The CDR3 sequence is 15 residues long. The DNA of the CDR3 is TGCGCCAGCAGCGTCCCGGGACAGGGGGACTACGAGCAGTACTTC. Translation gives CASSVPGQGDYEQYF.

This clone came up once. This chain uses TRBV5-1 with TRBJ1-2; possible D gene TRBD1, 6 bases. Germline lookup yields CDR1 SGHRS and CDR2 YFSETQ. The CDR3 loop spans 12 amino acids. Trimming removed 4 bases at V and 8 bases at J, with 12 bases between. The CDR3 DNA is TGCGCCAGCAGCCCGAGGACAGACGGCTACACCTTC. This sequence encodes CASSPRTDGYTF.

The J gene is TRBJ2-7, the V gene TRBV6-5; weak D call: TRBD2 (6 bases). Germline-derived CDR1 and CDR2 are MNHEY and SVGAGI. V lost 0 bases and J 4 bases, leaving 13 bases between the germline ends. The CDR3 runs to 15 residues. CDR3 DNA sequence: TGTGCCAGCAGTTACTCGTACCCTGGGGGGTACGAGCAGTACTTC. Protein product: CASSYSYPGGYEQYF.

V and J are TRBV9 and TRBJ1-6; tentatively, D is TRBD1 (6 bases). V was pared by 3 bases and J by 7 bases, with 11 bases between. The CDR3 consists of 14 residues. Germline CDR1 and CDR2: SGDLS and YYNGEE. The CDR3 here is CASSARGGNSPLHF. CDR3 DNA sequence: TGTGCCAGCAGCGCCAGGGGTGGAAATTCACCCCTCCACTTT. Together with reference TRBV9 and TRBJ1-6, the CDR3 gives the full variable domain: DSGVTQTPKHLITATGQRVTLRCSPRSGDLSVYWYQQSLDQGLQFLIQYYNGEERAKGNILERFSAQQFPDLHSELNLSSLELGDSALYFCASSARGGNSPLHFGNGTRLTVT.

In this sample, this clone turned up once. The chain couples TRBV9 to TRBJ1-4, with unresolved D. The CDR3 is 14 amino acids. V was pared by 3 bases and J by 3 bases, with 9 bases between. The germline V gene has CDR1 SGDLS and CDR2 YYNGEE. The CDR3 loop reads CASSAGMANEKLFF. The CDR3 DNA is TGTGCCAGCAGCGCGGGGATGGCTAATGAAAAACTGTTTTTT.